Listed below are T cell receptor beta chains from one sample, sequenced in a study of T cells and Merkel cell carcinoma outcomes. Repertoires were generated with immunoSEQ multiplex PCR, while TCRdb's copy carries only in-frame clones and drops some. Of around 1,700 clones in the sample, nearly 90% were seen once. The sequenced sample consisted of tumor tissue from Merkel cell carcinoma. These receptor sequences come from a human donor with Merkel cell carcinoma. CDR3s include the opening cysteine and the closing phenylalanine or tryptophan. Each record gives: D gene, CDR3 length, V gene, J gene, clone size, CDR3 protein, CDR3 DNA. The D gene is left open where the match is weak. Clone size appears in some rows only: once, few, many, or a class for an expanded clone.

d_gene: .
len: 11
v_gene: TRBV2
j_gene: TRBJ1-1
abundance: few
CDR3aa: CASSMNTEAFF
CDR3nt: TGTGCCAGCAGTATGAACACTGAAGCTTTCTTT

d_gene: TRBD2
len: 14
v_gene: TRBV5-8
j_gene: TRBJ2-3
abundance: .
CDR3aa: CASSYRLAPDTQYF
CDR3nt: TGTGCCAGCAGCTACAGACTAGCCCCAGATACGCAGTATTTT

d_gene: TRBD1
len: 14
v_gene: TRBV19
j_gene: TRBJ1-2
abundance: few
CDR3aa: CASNPDRATYGYTF
CDR3nt: TGTGCCAGTAACCCGGACAGGGCGACCTATGGCTACACCTTC

d_gene: TRBD2
len: 16
v_gene: TRBV7-8
j_gene: TRBJ2-5
abundance: .
CDR3aa: CASSLAGGLLLETQYF
CDR3nt: TGTGCCAGCAGCCTAGCGGGGGGGCTGTTATTGGAGACCCAGTACTTC

d_gene: .
len: 12
v_gene: TRBV5-1
j_gene: TRBJ2-7
abundance: once
CDR3aa: CASSPSSYEQYF
CDR3nt: TGCGCCAGCAGCCCGAGCTCCTACGAGCAGTACTTC

d_gene: TRBD1
len: 17
v_gene: TRBV9
j_gene: TRBJ2-2
abundance: .
CDR3aa: CASSLQGTGGHTGELFF
CDR3nt: TGTGCCAGCAGCCTCCAGGGGACAGGGGGGCACACCGGGGAGCTGTTTTTT

d_gene: .
len: 14
v_gene: TRBV19
j_gene: TRBJ1-2
abundance: .
CDR3aa: CASNLGDLNYGYTF
CDR3nt: TGTGCCAGTAATCTAGGAGATCTTAACTATGGCTACACCTTC

d_gene: .
len: 15
v_gene: TRBV7-9
j_gene: TRBJ1-5
abundance: .
CDR3aa: CASSLGVNSNQPQHF
CDR3nt: TGTGCCAGCAGCTTGGGAGTGAACAGCAATCAGCCCCAGCATTTT

d_gene: .
len: 15
v_gene: TRBV4-3
j_gene: TRBJ2-5
abundance: .
CDR3aa: CASSQDLYGQETQYF
CDR3nt: TGCGCCAGCAGCCAAGATCTGTACGGGCAAGAGACCCAGTACTTC

d_gene: TRBD2
len: 14
v_gene: TRBV7-8
j_gene: TRBJ2-1
abundance: .
CDR3aa: CASSLDWGGDEQFF
CDR3nt: TGTGCCAGCAGCTTAGATTGGGGAGGGGATGAGCAGTTCTTC

d_gene: .
len: 9
v_gene: TRBV12-5
j_gene: TRBJ1-1
abundance: .
CDR3aa: CASGPEAFF
CDR3nt: TGTGCTAGTGGCCCCGAAGCTTTCTTT

d_gene: TRBD1
len: 15
v_gene: TRBV5-1
j_gene: TRBJ2-7
abundance: few
CDR3aa: CASSGMTGVNYEQYF
CDR3nt: TGCGCCAGCAGCGGAATGACAGGGGTGAACTACGAGCAGTACTTC

d_gene: TRBD1
len: 13
v_gene: TRBV6-6
j_gene: TRBJ2-3
abundance: .
CDR3aa: CASSLQGADTQYF
CDR3nt: TGTGCCAGCAGTTTACAGGGGGCGGATACGCAGTATTTT

d_gene: TRBD1
len: 16
v_gene: TRBV19
j_gene: TRBJ2-5
abundance: .
CDR3aa: CATAGTGHGGQETQYF
CDR3nt: TGTGCCACCGCCGGGACAGGTCATGGGGGGCAAGAGACCCAGTACTTC

d_gene: .
len: 14
v_gene: TRBV13
j_gene: TRBJ2-7
abundance: .
CDR3aa: CASSLTGSFYEQYF
CDR3nt: TGTGCCAGCAGCTTAACAGGGAGCTTCTACGAGCAGTACTTC

d_gene: .
len: 13
v_gene: TRBV5-4
j_gene: TRBJ2-7
abundance: .
CDR3aa: CASSSRGGYEQYF
CDR3nt: TGTGCCAGCAGCAGCAGGGGAGGCTACGAGCAGTACTTC

d_gene: TRBD2
len: 15
v_gene: TRBV7-2
j_gene: TRBJ2-5
abundance: .
CDR3aa: CASSLASGAQRTQYF
CDR3nt: TGTGCCAGCAGCTTAGCTAGCGGGGCCCAGAGGACCCAGTACTTC

d_gene: .
len: 17
v_gene: TRBV23-1
j_gene: TRBJ2-4
abundance: .
CDR3aa: CASSQSQRGLAKNIQYF
CDR3nt: TGCGCCAGCAGTCAATCGCAAAGGGGCCTAGCCAAAAACATTCAGTACTTC

d_gene: .
len: 14
v_gene: TRBV19
j_gene: TRBJ1-2
abundance: .
CDR3aa: CASSSDGGNYGYTF
CDR3nt: TGTGCCAGTAGTTCCGACGGTGGGAACTATGGCTACACCTTC

d_gene: TRBD1
len: 12
v_gene: TRBV29-1
j_gene: TRBJ2-5
abundance: .
CDR3aa: CSEHRGRETQYF
CDR3nt: TGCAGCGAACACAGGGGGCGGGAGACCCAGTACTTC

d_gene: TRBD1
len: 16
v_gene: TRBV9
j_gene: TRBJ1-1
abundance: .
CDR3aa: CASSPRTGDPGTEAFF
CDR3nt: TGTGCCAGCAGCCCCAGGACAGGGGACCCGGGCACTGAAGCTTTCTTT

d_gene: TRBD1
len: 15
v_gene: TRBV6-5
j_gene: TRBJ1-5
abundance: .
CDR3aa: CASRLDRNSNQPQHF
CDR3nt: TGTGCCAGCAGGCTGGACAGGAATAGCAATCAGCCCCAGCATTTT

d_gene: TRBD1
len: 14
v_gene: TRBV2
j_gene: TRBJ1-5
abundance: .
CDR3aa: CATSGTGVRQPQHF
CDR3nt: TGTGCCACCTCCGGGACAGGGGTTCGGCAGCCCCAGCATTTT

d_gene: TRBD1
len: 17
v_gene: TRBV7-9
j_gene: TRBJ2-1
abundance: .
CDR3aa: CASSLEWDRGSYNEQFF
CDR3nt: TGTGCCAGCAGCTTAGAATGGGACAGGGGTTCCTACAATGAGCAGTTCTTC

d_gene: .
len: 13
v_gene: TRBV29-1
j_gene: TRBJ1-4
abundance: .
CDR3aa: CSVRRGPDEKLFF
CDR3nt: TGCAGCGTGCGTAGGGGACCCGATGAAAAACTGTTTTTT

d_gene: .
len: 13
v_gene: TRBV21-1
j_gene: TRBJ2-7
abundance: .
CDR3aa: CASKGSKIYEQYF
CDR3nt: TGTGCCAGCAAAGGGTCAAAGATCTACGAGCAGTACTTC

d_gene: .
len: 11
v_gene: TRBV9
j_gene: TRBJ2-2
abundance: .
CDR3aa: CASSVGGELFF
CDR3nt: TGTGCCAGCAGCGTCGGCGGGGAGCTGTTTTTT

d_gene: TRBD1
len: 15
v_gene: TRBV7-7
j_gene: TRBJ2-3
abundance: .
CDR3aa: CASSRRQGFTDTQYF
CDR3nt: TGTGCCAGCAGCCGCAGACAGGGCTTTACAGATACGCAGTATTTT